These 22 T cell receptor beta chains came from one sample sequenced in a study of blood T cell repertoires in COVID-19. TCRdb keeps only in-frame clones here, not all; method: immunoSEQ multiplex PCR. The sample lists 350,000 or so clones, around 87% seen once, with around 9.3% in the top ten. The sequencing input was peripheral blood. Receptors were obtained from a woman aged 30 to 39 with COVID-19, enrolled during active disease.

The J gene is TRBJ2-5, the V gene TRBV4-2; 9 bases are shared with TRBD2. The CDR3 runs 13 residues. Germline V CDR1 and CDR2: LGHNA, YNFKEQ. J was trimmed by 9 bases and V by 4 bases; bases with no gene match: 6. The CDR3 sequence is CASSPFVAGAQYF. The CDR3 DNA sequence: TGTGCCAGCAGCCCGTTTGTAGCGGGAGCCCAGTACTTC.

The chain uses TRBV27 and TRBJ2-5, with D perhaps TRBD1 (5 bases). The V end was cut by 3 bases, the J end by 1 base, with 6 bases between. Germline assignment: CDR1 MNHEY and CDR2 SMNVEV (reference sequence). The CDR3 length is 13 residues. The CDR3 region has the DNA TGTGCCAGCAGTTTCAGGGTCCAAGAGACCCAGTACTTC. Protein product: CASSFRVQETQYF.

The chain couples TRBV2 to TRBJ1-5; D not certain. V was trimmed by 5 bases and J by 7 bases, leaving 12 bases between them. Germline V lookup: CDR1 SNHLY, CDR2 FYNNEI. This CDR3 has 13 residues. The CDR3 region is CASSLRGLQPQHF. The CDR3 nucleotides read TGTGCCAGCAGTTTAAGAGGGTTACAGCCCCAGCATTTT.

The gene calls are TRBV7-2 and TRBJ2-5, with TRBD2 matching 10 bases. Germline V gives CDR1 SGHTA, CDR2 FQGNSA. Trimming took 4 bases from V and 5 from J; bases not matched to a gene: 4. This CDR3 comprises 14 residues. The CDR3 bases are TGTGCCAGCAGCTCTAGCGGGAGCTGGGAGACCCAGTACTTC. It translates to CASSSSGSWETQYF.

CDR3 in DNA: TGTGCCAGTAGTAAGCAGGGCGGCGAAAAACTGTTTTTT. Encoded protein: CASSKQGGEKLFF. The gene calls are TRBV19 and TRBJ1-4, with D perhaps matching TRBD1 (5 bases). CDR1 is LNHDA, CDR2 SQIVND, per germline (reference sequence). Trimming took 4 bases from V and 8 from J, leaving 11 bases between them. This CDR3 contains 13 residues.

This clone was observed once. V gene TRBV6-5 combines with J gene TRBJ2-1, with a possible D match to TRBD1 (6 bases). The CDR3 covers 12 residues. V was trimmed by 6 bases and J by 7 bases, leaving 10 bases between them. In germline, CDR1 is MNHEY, CDR2 SVGAGI. The DNA for the CDR3 is TGTGCCAGCAGATACACAGGGAATGAGCAGTTCTTC. It translates to CASRYTGNEQFF.

This clone was observed a few times. The sample carries other DNA sequences with the same CDR3. The rearrangement joins TRBV27 to TRBJ2-5; maybe TRBD2 (5 bases). This CDR3 is 14 amino acids long. V was clipped by 3 bases and J by 5 bases, with 13 bases between them. The germline gives CDR1 MNHEY, CDR2 SMNVEV (reference sequence). CDR3 DNA sequence: TGTGCCAGCAGTTTGCGAGGGTTTGGGGAGACCCAGTACTTC. Translating gives CASSLRGFGETQYF.

This chain joins TRBV14 and TRBJ1-1; perhaps TRBD1 as D (6 bases). V was cut by 3 bases and J by 5 bases, with 7 bases left in between. The CDR3 is 12 residues long. The germline CDR1 and CDR2 sequences are SGHDN and FVKESK. Here the CDR3 DNA reads TGTGCCAGCAGCCATCAGGGGACTGAAGCTTTCTTT. It specifies CASSHQGTEAFF.

This clone has only one observation. The chain employs TRBV27 and TRBJ2-7, with a weak D call TRBD1 (6 bases). CDR3 size: 14 residues. Per germline, CDR1 MNHEY and CDR2 SMNVEV (reference sequence). V lost 2 bases, J lost 3 bases, and 11 bases lay in between. The CDR3 DNA reads TGTGCCAGCAGTTTAAAACCGGACAGCTACGAGCAGTACTTC. Encoded protein: CASSLKPDSYEQYF.

The genes are TRBV2 and TRBJ1-1; 10 bases fit TRBD1. CDR3 length: 14 amino acids. Trimming removed 5 bases from V and 6 bases from J; junction bases left unmatched: 6. The V gene's germline CDR1 is SNHLY and CDR2 FYNNEI. CDR3 loop: CASSLRQGASEAFF. Here the CDR3 DNA reads TGTGCCAGCAGTCTACGACAGGGGGCATCTGAAGCTTTCTTT.

The chain's CDR3 is CASSQDLARAGYTF. The CDR3 nucleotides are TGTGCCAGCAGCCAAGATCTGGCCAGGGCTGGCTACACCTTC. This rearrangement joins TRBV3-1 (or the pseudogene TRBV3-2) to TRBJ1-2; a weak D match, TRBD1 (5 bases). This CDR3 is built from 14 residues. Germline V gives CDR1 LGHDT, CDR2 YNNKEL (reference sequence). Trimming took off 0 bases at V and 7 bases at J, with 12 bases between the two ends.

As to this clone: The junction departs from the called germline gene at one end, perhaps through a read error. The chain joins TRBV7-7 to TRBJ2-2, with 10 bases that match TRBD2. From germline, CDR1 is SSHAT and CDR2 FNYEAQ (reference sequence). This CDR3 comprises 17 residues. The CDR3 spells CASSLGASGSSTGELFF. CDR3 nucleotides: TGTGCTAGCAGCTTAGGCGCTAGCGGGAGCAGTACCGGGGAGCTGTTTTTT.

This clone appeared once. V and J are TRBV19 and TRBJ1-5; D is undetermined. V lost 1 base, J lost 6 bases, and 7 bases lay in between. CDR1 LNHDA and CDR2 SQIVND come from the germline V gene (reference sequence). CDR3 size: 13 residues. CDR3 region: CASSIARSQPQHF. The CDR3 DNA follows: TGTGCCAGTAGTATAGCACGGAGTCAGCCCCAGCATTTT.

The chain uses TRBV7-2 and TRBJ2-5; 7 nucleotides align to TRBD1. Unmatched junction bases numbered 19, after V lost 0 bases and J lost 0 bases. The CDR3 has 21 amino acids. Germline loops: CDR1 SGHTA, CDR2 FQGNSA. The CDR3 spells CASSLALIWKEDRPYQETQYF. The DNA for the CDR3 is TGTGCCAGCAGCTTAGCACTGATTTGGAAGGAGGACAGGCCGTACCAAGAGACCCAGTACTTC. The whole variable domain, filled in from reference TRBV7-2 and TRBJ2-5, reads GAGVSQSPSNKVTEKGKDVELRCDPISGHTALYWYRQSLGQGLEFLIYFQGNSAPDKSGLPSDRFSAERTGGSVSTLTIQRTQQEDSAVYLCASSLALIWKEDRPYQETQYFGPGTRLLVL.

The chain couples TRBV28 to TRBJ1-6, with 8 positions matching TRBD1. J lost 9 bases, V lost 7 bases, and 14 bases had no gene match. Germline V gives CDR1 MDHEN, CDR2 SYDVKM. The CDR3 runs 16 residues. The CDR3: CASTTMSGQGFSPLHF. The CDR3, as DNA: TGTGCCAGCACTACTATGAGTGGACAGGGTTTTTCACCCCTCCACTTT.

The J gene is TRBJ2-7, the V gene TRBV6-6; 11 nucleotides line up with TRBD1. With V trimmed by 0 bases and J by 3 bases, 1 base remained unmatched. From germline, CDR1 is MNHNY and CDR2 SVGAGI (reference sequence). This CDR3 comprises 15 residues. In nucleotides, the CDR3 is TGTGCCAGCAGTTACTCGGGACAGGGGGGCTACGAGCAGTACTTC. The encoded protein is CASSYSGQGGYEQYF.

V is TRBV29-1 and J is TRBJ2-1; TRBD1 matches at 9 bases. J lost 4 bases, V lost 7 bases, and 5 bases had no gene match. The CDR3 has 13 amino acids. Germline assignment: CDR1 SQVTM and CDR2 ANQGSEA. CDR3 loop: CSGRQGGYNEQFF. CDR3 nucleotides: TGCAGCGGACGACAGGGGGGGTACAATGAGCAGTTCTTC.

This chain links TRBV7-9 with TRBJ2-1; 8 positions match TRBD2. V was pared by 4 bases and J by 2 bases, with 4 bases of the junction left unmatched. The CDR3 totals 15 residues. CDR1 and CDR2 from the germline V gene are SEHNR and FQNEAQ (reference sequence). CDR3 sequence: CASSSPGLAYNEQFF. CDR3 DNA sequence: TGTGCCAGCAGCTCCCCGGGACTAGCCTACAATGAGCAGTTCTTC. The complete variable domain, with remaining parts taken from reference TRBV7-9 and TRBJ2-1, reads DTGVSQNPRHKITKRGQNVTFRCDPISEHNRLYWYRQTLGQGPEFLTYFQNEAQLEKSRLLSDRFSAERPKGSFSTLEIQRTEQGDSAMYLCASSSPGLAYNEQFFGPGTRLTVL.

Only one count was recorded for this clone. The chain employs TRBV5-1 and TRBJ1-3, with TRBD1 matching over 9 bases. The CDR3 contains 15 residues. With 3 bases clipped from V and 0 bases from J, the junction kept 1 base outside the gene matches. Per the germline V gene, CDR1 is SGHRS and CDR2 is YFSETQ. The CDR3 here is CASSWTGDSGNTIYF. In nucleotides, the CDR3 is TGCGCCAGCAGCTGGACAGGGGACTCTGGAAACACCATATATTTT.

The V call is TRBV27, the J call TRBJ1-6, with D maybe TRBD1 (5 bases). The CDR3 extends over 15 amino acids. Germline loops: CDR1 MNHEY, CDR2 SMNVEV (reference sequence). V was shortened by 5 bases and J by 4 bases, with 12 bases between the two germline ends. As DNA, the CDR3 is TGTGCCAGCAGTCCGCAGGGCCTGTATAATTCACCCCTCCACTTT. Protein sequence: CASSPQGLYNSPLHF.

This chain joins TRBV11-1 and TRBJ2-2; 8 positions match TRBD1. The V gene's germline CDR1 is SGHAT and CDR2 FQDESV (reference sequence). V shed 4 bases, J shed 3 bases, and the junction held 1 base outside the gene matches. This CDR3 has 14 amino acids. The CDR3 DNA is TGTGCCAGCAGCTGGGGACAGGACACCGGGGAGCTGTTTTTT. This gives the protein CASSWGQDTGELFF.

J is TRBJ2-3 and V is TRBV12-3 or TRBV12-4, with a possible D match to TRBD2 (5 bases). Trimming shortened V by 7 bases and J by 2 bases, and 10 bases separated the two germline ends. This CDR3 comprises 13 residues. The chain's CDR3 is CASTGISTDTQYF. In nucleotides, the CDR3 is TGTGCCAGCACGGGGATTTCCACAGATACGCAGTATTTT.